This T cell receptor beta chain was observed in a study of blood T cells in healthy people across ages (dated by TCRdb to about 2015). About the investigation overall: In model experiments, roughly one uniquely barcoded TCR beta cDNA molecule per two T cells was captured by template switching. The study measured age-related changes in TCR beta repertoire diversity using deep sequencing normalized with unique cDNA molecular identifiers. The donors were split into four age groups: young (average roughly 15 years), middle-aged (roughly 40), aged (62) and long-lived (approximately 80). To avoid experimental bias, donors of different ages were spread randomly across the sequencing lanes. Using the same blood draw, the study looked at two additional independent replicas of 1 million unique cDNA reads for two donors, one aged 18 to 29 and the other aged 80 or older. The research as a whole found: The percentage of naive T cells measured by flow cytometry correlated strongly with observed TCR beta diversity. Conclusive comparison of naive and antigen-experienced compartments was prevented by the profiling of bulk unsorted PBMCs. Because donor CMV infection status was unknown, age-related changes in expanded clonotypes were potentially confounded. The long-lived group showed more naive CD4+ T cells, fewer expanded clones and increased TCR diversity than the aged group, suggesting age selection. Estimates of total diversity based on one million sequenced T cells were considered lower bounds and underestimates. As age increased, observed TCR beta diversity per million T cells dropped in a roughly linear way, and a significant reduction was already evident by age about 40.

V loses 4 bases at its end and J loses 2 bases; junction bases beyond the gene matches: 4. Sequences MNHEY (CDR1) and SMNVEV (CDR2) are obtained from the germline V gene (reference sequence). Counted from cysteine to phenylalanine, this CDR3 has 16 amino acids. The DNA shown is the 48-base CDR3, in frame from base 1. Library preparation used 5' RACE. TCRdb records Illumina HiSeq 2500 as the sequencer. A second PCR of roughly 7 to 11 cycles was performed with a sample-barcoded 5' primer and a J-beta primer mix. A template-switch 5' adaptor carrying 12 random nucleotides introduced a unique molecular identifier onto each TCR beta cDNA molecule. Each sample yielded at least 2.5 million CDR3-containing paired-end reads. The Mint cDNA synthesis kit, primed by a TRBC-specific oligonucleotide, was used to synthesize first-strand cDNA from all RNA. Following uracil-DNA glycosylase treatment, all cDNA underwent a first 18-cycle PCR with the universal primers M1SS and BC2_uni_R. Per the original workflow: Normalization of each sample was performed by random selection of 1 million high-quality reads, each carrying a distinct molecular identifier. Instead of being binned into consensus sequences, reads with shared molecular identifiers were discarded. MiTCR, set to a Q25 quality threshold and the strictest error-elimination algorithm, was used for CDR3 identification, clonotype clustering and error correction. Lower-bound total TCR beta diversity was estimated with a nonparametric unseen species model using Euler transformation. The public reads were run again by TCRdb, first through fastp at Q25 and then through MiXCR, and only productive beta chains were kept. Each entry merges the rows of one CDR3 protein and shows their most common DNA and genes. The authors' filters were not applied to this entry. The sample profile shows roughly 2 million distinct CDR3 sequences; about 50% of them were found once. Less than 2.5% of the sample is in the top ten clones.

About this clonotype: No cognate antigen has been identified for it. Base qualities are not recorded, but no much larger clone differs from it by a single base.

Systemically healthy Caucasian individuals from Russia, 39 in total and aged roughly 6 to 95 years, were included as donors. Ten milliliters of peripheral blood were drawn from each donor into EDTA-treated Vacutainer tubes. Ficoll-Paque density-gradient centrifugation was used to isolate PBMCs, with at least 6.5 million per sample. Trizol reagent was used to extract total RNA from the PBMCs, yielding at least 5.5 micrograms per sample. The percentages of naive CD45RAhigh/CD27high T cells were determined by flow cytometry on a PBMC aliquot from every donor. What was sequenced was blood. The chain employs TRBV27 and TRBJ2-3, and TRBD2 aligns with 12 junction nucleotides. The clonotype was recovered from a woman in her thirties or forties in good health. The CDR3 reads CASSWTSGVVTDTQYF. The sequenced DNA: TGTGCCAGCAGTTGGACTAGCGGGGTTGTCACAGATACGCAGTATTTT.